These 26 T cell receptor beta chains were all obtained from the same sample, sequenced in a study of blood T cell repertoires in COVID-19. Here immunoSEQ multiplex PCR was the method, and the copy in TCRdb shows in-frame clones only, minus some. The repertoire has about 94,000 clones, about four fifths of them found once; the top ten carry under 20%. The sequenced sample was peripheral blood. The receptors originated from a human donor in a cohort sampled during active COVID-19.

This rearrangement joins TRBV19 to TRBJ1-2; 7 bases match TRBD1. V was pared by 10 bases and J by 1 base, with 15 bases of the junction left unmatched. Germline V CDR1 and CDR2: LNHDA, SQIVND (reference sequence). The CDR3 is 16 amino acids. The CDR3 DNA follows: TGTGCCACCCTACCCTGGGACAGCGCTCTTAACTATGGCTACACCTTC. Protein sequence: CATLPWDSALNYGYTF.

The chain couples TRBV29-1 to TRBJ2-1; 14 nucleotides match TRBD2. The trim removed 4 bases at V and 7 bases at J, leaving 6 bases unmatched. This CDR3 region has 15 residues. Germline CDR1 and CDR2: SQVTM and ANQGSEA. Here the CDR3 reads CSVGGTSGRLNEQFF. DNA of the CDR3: TGCAGCGTTGGAGGGACTAGCGGGAGATTAAATGAGCAGTTCTTC.

V usage is TRBV11-2 and J usage is TRBJ2-7; 10 bases align to TRBD1. The CDR3 runs to 15 residues. Germline CDR1 and CDR2: SGHAT and FQNNGV. After removal of 1 base from V and 5 bases from J, the junction contained 5 bases not matched to a gene. CDR3: CASSLVGTGADEQYF. The CDR3 DNA reads as TGTGCCAGCAGCTTAGTAGGGACAGGGGCCGACGAGCAGTACTTC.

This clone was detected once. V usage is TRBV18 and J usage is TRBJ2-3, with 9 bases lining up with TRBD1. Germline CDR1 KGHSH, CDR2 LQKENI. With 2 bases clipped from V and 3 bases from J, the junction kept 6 bases outside the gene matches. The CDR3 runs 16 residues. The DNA for the CDR3 is TGTGCCAGCTCACCAGCTCACGGGACAGGGACAGATACGCAGTATTTT. Its protein product is CASSPAHGTGTDTQYF.

As to this clone: Mismatch with germline at one junction end may stem from a read error. The rearrangement uses TRBV4-1 and TRBJ2-7, with TRBD2 identical over 10 bases. This CDR3 region has 15 residues. The germline CDR1 and CDR2 sequences are MGHRA and YSYEKL. CDR3: CASSQGRLAGYKQYF. CDR3 DNA sequence: TGCGCCAGCAGCCAAGGGAGACTAGCGGGCTACAAGCAGTACTTC.

This clone was picked up a small number of times. CDR3 protein: CASSRQAGAGTQYF. CDR3 sequence (DNA): TGCGCCAGCAGTAGACAGGCTGGGGCGGGGACCCAGTACTTC. The chain carries TRBV10-1 and TRBJ2-5; maybe TRBD1 (6 bases). Trimming cost V 5 bases and J 7 bases, with 17 bases left between them. Germline V CDR1 and CDR2: WNHNN, SYGVQD (reference sequence). The CDR3 is 14 residues long.

The chain carries TRBV15 and TRBJ2-7; D call uncertain. Trimming took 0 bases from V and 0 from J, leaving 12 bases between them. Germline V CDR1 and CDR2: LNHNV, YYDKDF (reference sequence). The CDR3 totals 16 residues. For the CDR3, the DNA is TGTGCCACCAGCAGAGACCAGGCTAAAAGCTCCTACGAGCAGTACTTC. This codes for CATSRDQAKSSYEQYF.

The V gene is TRBV18, the J gene TRBJ2-7, with D possibly being TRBD2 (6 bases). CDR3 length equals 14 residues. Deletions cut 2 bases from V and 5 bases from J, with 13 bases between. Germline V CDR1 and CDR2: KGHSH, LQKENI. The CDR3 reads CASSPGQGGNEQYF. The DNA of the CDR3 is TGTGCCAGCTCACCAGGGCAGGGAGGCAACGAGCAGTACTTC.

This chain connects TRBV29-1 to TRBJ1-2, with a tentative D call TRBD1 (5 bases). The CDR3 has 13 residues. Trimming took off 4 bases at V and 8 bases at J, with 17 bases between the two ends. Germline V gene sequence: CDR1 SQVTM, CDR2 ANQGSEA. In DNA, the CDR3 is TGCAGCGTTGGAAGGTCAGGGCTAGGGGGCTACACCTTC. It specifies CSVGRSGLGGYTF.

The chain has TRBV6-4 and TRBJ1-5, with 10 bases that match TRBD1. Per the germline V gene, CDR1 is MRHNA and CDR2 is SNTAGT. The V segment lost 5 bases and the J segment 7 bases; nucleotides outside the gene matches: 5. The CDR3 spans 14 residues. CDR3 DNA: TGTGCCAGCAGTTTCGGACAGGGGGTACAGCCCCAGCATTTT. Protein sequence: CASSFGQGVQPQHF.

The CDR3 DNA follows: TGTGCCAGCAGCCCTAGCGAGGGGTTCTATCACGAGCAGTACTTC. Protein: CASSPSEGFYHEQYF. This rearrangement joins TRBV14 to TRBJ2-7; perhaps TRBD2 as D (6 bases). Germline loops: CDR1 SGHDN, CDR2 FVKESK. The CDR3 is made up of 15 amino acids. V was trimmed by 4 bases and J by 5 bases, leaving 18 bases between them.

CDR3 residues: CASSLWGSGPYEQYF. DNA for the CDR3: TGTGCCAGCAGCTTGTGGGGTAGCGGCCCCTACGAGCAGTACTTC. This sequence joins TRBV5-6 and TRBJ2-7; a possible D gene is TRBD2 (6 bases). Germline V gives CDR1 SGHDT, CDR2 YYEEEE. This CDR3 contains 15 residues. V was pared by 1 base and J by 2 bases, with 13 bases between. Drawing the rest from reference TRBV5-6 and TRBJ2-7, the complete variable domain is DAGVTQSPTHLIKTRGQQVTLRCSPKSGHDTVSWYQQALGQGPQFIFQYYEEEERQRGNFPDRFSGHQFPNYSSELNVNALLLGDSALYLCASSLWGSGPYEQYFGPGTRLTVT.

This clone was found many times. V gene TRBV4-1 combines with J gene TRBJ1-4; 8 positions agree with TRBD1. Germline V gives CDR1 MGHRA, CDR2 YSYEKL. V dropped 1 base and J dropped 8; count of bases not matched to a gene: 9. CDR3 size: 16 residues. CDR3 region: CASSQGGQATAEKLFF. The CDR3 DNA follows: TGCGCCAGCAGCCAAGGGGGACAGGCTACAGCAGAAAAACTGTTTTTT.

V is TRBV6-1 and J is TRBJ1-2; a possible D gene is TRBD1 (5 bases). Germline CDR1 is MNHNS and CDR2 is SASEGT. Deletions cut 1 base from V and 7 bases from J, with 13 bases between. The length of the CDR3 is 14 residues. The CDR3 here is CASSEGWGGSGYTF. CDR3 in DNA: TGTGCCAGCAGTGAAGGGTGGGGGGGGAGTGGCTACACCTTC.

The chain employs TRBV10-3 and TRBJ2-7, with D tentatively TRBD2 (5 bases). V shed 6 bases and J shed 6 bases, with 12 bases lying between them. The CDR3 covers 12 residues. Germline V gene data show CDR1 as ENHRY and CDR2 as SYGVKD. The CDR3 spells CAISVRGGEQYF. The DNA of the CDR3 is TGTGCCATCAGCGTCCGGGGTGGCGAGCAGTACTTC.

This clone was observed a few times. This chain connects TRBV7-9 to TRBJ2-5; TRBD1 aligns across 7 bases. CDR1 and CDR2 from the germline V gene are SEHNR and FQNEAQ (reference sequence). The CDR3 is 12 residues long. J was trimmed by 2 bases and V by 9 bases; bases with no gene match: 3. CDR3 region: CASDRAQETQYF. The CDR3 coding sequence is TGTGCCAGTGACAGGGCGCAAGAGACCCAGTACTTC.

The gene calls are TRBV28 and TRBJ2-5; D is perhaps TRBD2 (7 bases). The germline V gene has CDR1 MDHEN and CDR2 SYDVKM. This CDR3 spans 16 amino acids. The V end was cut by 3 bases, the J end by 5 bases, with 19 bases between. The CDR3 is CASSFASSGGGETQYF. Written as DNA, the CDR3 is TGTGCCAGCAGTTTTGCCTCTAGCGGAGGGGGGGAGACCCAGTACTTC.

The rearrangement joins TRBV7-8 to TRBJ2-7; D is perhaps TRBD2 (5 bases). This CDR3 is built from 15 residues. The V gene lost 5 bases and the J gene lost 4 bases, with 18 bases spanning the gap. Per the germline V gene, CDR1 is SGHVS and CDR2 is FQNEAQ. This CDR3 is CASSTLRGPNYEQYF. CDR3 coding DNA: TGTGCCAGCAGCACTCTTCGAGGGCCAAATTACGAGCAGTACTTC.

The chain recombines TRBV18 with TRBJ1-1; TRBD1 matches 7 bases. The CDR3 loop spans 14 amino acids. Unmatched junction bases numbered 9, after V lost 6 bases and J lost 5 bases. Germline-derived CDR1 and CDR2 are KGHSH and LQKENI. In DNA form, the CDR3 reads TGTGCCAGCTCGCGACAGGGCATGGGGACTGAAGCTTTCTTT. This translates into CASSRQGMGTEAFF.

The chain combines TRBV7-9 with TRBJ1-2; 8 positions agree with TRBD1. The junction had 6 bases not matched to a gene; V was cut back by 5 bases and J by 7 bases. CDR1 is SEHNR, CDR2 FQNEAQ, per germline (reference sequence). This CDR3 is built from 13 residues. As DNA, the CDR3 is TGTGCCAGCAGCCCGCTGACAGGGGCTGGCTACACCTTC. It is translated as CASSPLTGAGYTF.

V gene TRBV5-1 combines with J gene TRBJ2-1; 12 bases line up with TRBD1. Losses at the gene ends were 4 bases for V and 6 bases for J; bases not matched to a gene: 5. The CDR3 spans 15 residues. CDR1 is SGHRS, CDR2 YFSETQ, per germline. The CDR3 protein is CASSPGTGGRNEQFF. CDR3 coding DNA: TGCGCCAGCAGCCCGGGGACAGGGGGCCGCAATGAGCAGTTCTTC.

The chain carries TRBV19 and TRBJ1-1; D is unresolved. Germline V gene lookup returns CDR1 LNHDA and CDR2 SQIVND (reference sequence). The CDR3 totals 11 residues. V was trimmed by 8 bases and J by 1 base, leaving 5 bases between them. In DNA form, the CDR3 reads TGTGCCAGTTTATCGAACACTGAAGCTTTCTTT. Protein product: CASLSNTEAFF.

This rearrangement joins TRBV12-3 or TRBV12-4 to TRBJ2-7; 7 nucleotides align to TRBD2. The CDR3 runs to 13 residues. With V trimmed by 3 bases and J by 4 bases, 3 bases remained unmatched. In DNA form, the CDR3 reads TGTGCCAGCAGTTTGCGGGAGCGGTACGAGCAGTACTTC. This gives the protein CASSLRERYEQYF.

The gene calls are TRBV5-1 and TRBJ1-1, with D unclear. Germline V gene data show CDR1 as SGHRS and CDR2 as YFSETQ. This CDR3 region has 11 residues. V shed 3 bases and J shed 3 bases, with 3 bases lying between them. The CDR3 reads CASSSDTEAFF. The CDR3 DNA follows: TGCGCCAGCAGCTCGGACACTGAAGCTTTCTTT.

This clone was seen only once. The V call is TRBV18, the J call TRBJ1-2, with TRBD1 matching over 7 bases. Looked up from germline, CDR1 is KGHSH and CDR2 is LQKENI. Losses at the gene ends were 6 bases for V and 4 bases for J; bases not matched to a gene: 5. This CDR3 is built from 13 residues. The CDR3 here is CASSLGQTYGYTF. CDR3 DNA sequence: TGTGCCAGCTCGTTGGGACAGACCTATGGCTACACCTTC.

The chain recombines TRBV3-1 (or the pseudogene TRBV3-2) with TRBJ1-1, with D perhaps matching TRBD1 (6 bases). The germline CDR1 and CDR2 sequences are LGHDT and YNNKEL (reference sequence). This CDR3 spans 13 amino acids. Trimming left V 4 bases short and J 8 bases short, with 14 bases between. The DNA for the CDR3 is TGTGCCAGCAGCCTCACTCAGGGGCGGGAAGCTTTCTTT. Protein product: CASSLTQGREAFF.